This T cell receptor (beta chain) was identified during a study of T cell repertoires in cytomegalovirus infection. Study details: CMV infection and matching HLA type were both indicated by public TCR beta signatures.

A single record per CDR3 protein comes from TCRdb applying MiXCR to the reads. Of about 740,000 distinct CDR3 sequences listed, less than 40% were seen once; the top ten hold around 3%. Study-level points and caveats: Public TCR beta family frequency separated CMV-and-HLA carriers, including in an independent cohort.

This clonotype was detected a few times. Its antigen is not identified. The CDR3 consists of 16 residues. Germline V lookup: CDR1 MNHEY, CDR2 SVGAGI. Germline trimming cut 4 bases from V and 1 base from J; bases unmatched to any gene: 6. The receptor was isolated from a human donor in good health (CMV status not recorded). Some clones in this sample may be carry-over from other donors' samples. The source material was PBMCs. The V and J genes are TRBV6-5 and TRBJ2-3, with 9 bases matching TRBD1. CDR3 region: CASSFLGTGRTDTQYF. The DNA for the CDR3 is TGTGCCAGCAGTTTTCTTGGGACAGGGCGCACAGATACGCAGTATTTT.